The rows below give T cell receptor beta chains drawn from one sample of a study of T cells in Graves' hyperthyroidism and ophthalmopathy. TCRdb called the multiplex PCR reads again in MiXCR, with one record for every CDR3 protein. The sample shows roughly 35,000 distinct CDR3 sequences, under 65% of them seen only once. Material: blood. These receptors all stem from a woman aged 40 to 50 with Graves' ophthalmopathy. Each CDR3 is given with its conserved first and last residue. Fields, in order: CDR3 length, clone size, J gene, D gene, V gene, CDR3 protein, CDR3 DNA. D genes are given only for firm matches. Some rows have no size entry. The others give once, few or many, or a class for an expanded clone.

16 many TRBJ1-3 - TRBV28 CASSLGFRGGGNTIYF TGTGCCAGCAGTTTAGGATTCAGGGGAGGTGGGAACACCATATATTTT
15 many TRBJ2-5 TRBD1 TRBV12-3/TRBV12-4 CASSTLTGSGETQYF TGTGCCAGCAGTACCCTGACAGGGTCAGGAGAGACCCAGTACTTC
18 many TRBJ2-1 TRBD2 TRBV5-1 CASSPRPKLAGDDNEQFF TGCGCCAGCAGCCCACGCCCGAAACTAGCGGGAGATGACAATGAGCAGTTCTTC
13 many TRBJ1-1 - TRBV12-3/TRBV12-4 CASSFGGVTEAFF TGTGCCAGCAGTTTTGGGGGGGTGACTGAAGCTTTCTTT
15 once TRBJ2-5 TRBD2 TRBV27 CASSLSREIQETQYF TGTGCCAGCAGTTTATCGCGGGAGATTCAAGAGACCCAGTACTTC
13 medium-sized TRBJ2-1 - TRBV2 CASRQQGGDEQFF TGTGCCAGCAGGCAACAGGGTGGTGATGAGCAGTTCTTC
12 - TRBJ1-1 - TRBV7-9 CAGSPELTEAFF TGTGCCGGCAGCCCAGAGCTAACTGAAGCCTTCTTT
14 many TRBJ2-7 TRBD1 TRBV2 CASAGQGSSYEQYF TGTGCCAGCGCGGGACAGGGGTCTTCCTACGAGCAGTACTTC
13 once TRBJ2-1 - TRBV6-4 CATKDREGNEQFF TGTGCCACCAAGGACAGGGAGGGCAATGAGCAGTTCTTC
15 - TRBJ2-7 TRBD1 TRBV7-3 CASSFRGTGGYEQYF TGTGCCAGCAGCTTTAGGGGGACAGGGGGATACGAGCAGTACTTC
15 few TRBJ2-2 - TRBV3-1 CASSQFKGDTGELFF TGTGCCAGCAGCCAGTTTAAGGGGGACACCGGGGAGCTGTTTTTT
14 once TRBJ1-5 - TRBV4-3 CASSQPLGGQPQHF TGCGCCAGCAGCCAACCCTTAGGGGGGCAGCCCCAGCATTTT
15 - TRBJ2-5 TRBD2 TRBV20-1 CSARSGGSGIETQYF TGCAGTGCCCGGTCCGGTGGTAGCGGGATTGAGACCCAGTACTTC
14 medium-sized TRBJ2-7 TRBD1 TRBV19 CASNQPGQGNEQYF TGTGCCAGTAACCAACCGGGACAGGGGAACGAGCAGTACTTC
15 - TRBJ1-3 - TRBV27 CASSFFESSGNTIYF TGTGCCAGCAGTTTCTTTGAGAGCTCTGGAAACACCATATATTTT
14 many TRBJ2-5 TRBD1 TRBV30 CAWTRGLARETQYF TGTGCCTGGACCAGGGGGCTAGCTCGGGAGACCCAGTACTTC
15 many TRBJ1-2 - TRBV6-5 CASSLQTGLNYGYTF TGTGCCAGCAGTCTTCAGACAGGACTTAACTATGGCTACACCTTC
15 many TRBJ2-1 - TRBV5-4 CASSLWPPSYNEQFF TGTGCCAGCAGCTTGTGGCCACCCTCCTACAATGAGCAGTTCTTC
11 - TRBJ2-1 - TRBV13 CASSPNNEQFF TGTGCCAGCAGCCCGAACAATGAGCAGTTCTTC
14 medium-sized TRBJ2-5 - TRBV14 CASSPTAGSSTQYF TGTGCCAGCAGCCCCACGGCAGGGTCCAGCACCCAGTACTTC
12 many TRBJ2-5 - TRBV24-1 CATSDEDGPLYF TGTGCCACCAGTGATGAGGACGGGCCGCTGTACTTC
15 - TRBJ1-5 TRBD1 TRBV19 CASSPQKTGNQPQHF TGTGCCAGTAGTCCCCAGAAGACAGGGAATCAGCCCCAGCATTTT
13 many TRBJ2-3 - TRBV5-1 CASSLPNTDTQYF TGCGCCAGCAGCTTGCCTAACACAGATACGCAGTATTTT
15 many TRBJ2-7 - TRBV12-3/TRBV12-4 CASSFAASRHYEQYF TGTGCCAGCAGTTTCGCGGCGTCAAGACACTACGAGCAGTACTTC
15 - TRBJ2-2 TRBD2 TRBV20-1 CSAATSGRAYGELFF TGCAGTGCTGCAACTAGCGGGAGGGCCTATGGGGAGCTGTTTTTT
14 - TRBJ2-7 TRBD2 TRBV6-6 CASSEAAGGYEQYF TGTGCCAGCAGTGAAGCGGCGGGGGGCTACGAGCAGTACTTC
13 many TRBJ2-1 - TRBV9 CASSVEGWGEQFF TGTGCCAGCAGCGTAGAGGGGTGGGGTGAGCAGTTCTTC
15 - TRBJ2-7 TRBD1 TRBV12-3/TRBV12-4 CASSLERTGGYEQYF TGTGCCAGCAGTTTGGAAAGGACAGGGGGCTACGAGCAGTACTTC
12 - TRBJ2-7 - TRBV29-1 CSLAQGPYEQYF TGCAGCTTAGCCCAGGGACCCTACGAGCAGTACTTC
17 - TRBJ2-3 TRBD2 TRBV12-3/TRBV12-4 CASSLNAPSGKGNTQYF TGTGCCAGCAGTTTAAATGCGCCTAGCGGGAAGGGGAATACGCAGTATTTT
13 - TRBJ2-3 - TRBV2 CASTLTGHNTQYF TGTGCCAGCACCCTCACAGGGCACAATACGCAGTATTTT
13 - TRBJ1-5 - TRBV19 CASSETPNQPQHF TGTGCCAGTAGTGAGACACCAAATCAGCCCCAGCATTTT
15 - TRBJ1-1 - TRBV10-1 CASSEREKGNTQAFF TGCGCCAGCAGCGAACGTGAGAAAGGGAACACTCAAGCTTTCTTT
15 - TRBJ2-1 TRBD1 TRBV2 CASSAYRGKYNEQFF TGTGCCAGCAGTGCTTACAGGGGGAAATACAATGAGCAGTTCTTC
17 many TRBJ2-1 TRBD2 TRBV19 CASSIEGLAATYNEQFF TGTGCCAGTAGTATAGAGGGACTAGCGGCAACCTACAATGAGCAGTTCTTC
15 many TRBJ2-3 - TRBV5-1 CASSLPSPSTDTQYF TGCGCCAGCAGCTTACCTTCCCCATCCACAGATACGCAGTATTTT
15 many TRBJ2-1 TRBD2 TRBV11-3 CASSLFRGGGNEQFF TGTGCCAGCAGCTTATTTCGGGGGGGCGGGAATGAGCAGTTCTTC